The clone carrying this T cell receptor beta chain was counted a single time. Antigen specificity is unknown. The sample is drawn from a study of T cell responses to AZD1222 COVID-19 vaccine. V dropped 4 bases and J dropped 7 bases, with 14 bases sitting between them. CDR1 is LNHDA and CDR2 is SQIVND in the germline V gene (reference sequence). The CDR3 has 14 amino acids. The repertoire was sequenced with immunoSEQ multiplex PCR; TCRdb's copy has only in-frame clones and lacks some. The sample includes almost 95,000 clones, around 84% of them seen just once. Study results and caveats: With two AZD1222 doses given, Spike-specific TCR breadth and depth both rose. In all cases, repertoires were sampled only after the peak T cell response. Reportedly, close to half of spike-specific TCRs are directed against unmutated variant regions. Only a handful of AZD1222 recipients were seropositive at baseline.

The chain has TRBV19 and TRBJ2-1; D is perhaps TRBD1 or TRBD2 (6 bases each). The origin of this receptor is an adult who received the AZD1222 COVID-19 vaccine. Sequenced material: peripheral blood, taken 28 days after the second AZD1222 dose. The CDR3 coding sequence is TGTGCCAGTAGTAAGGGGGGCGCGGGGAATGAGCAGTTCTTC. Its protein is CASSKGGAGNEQFF.